This record looks at one T cell receptor beta chain sequence and its context. Its cognate antigen is unknown. The CDR3 has 15 residues. Germline V lookup: CDR1 MNHEY, CDR2 SVGAGI. V was clipped by 6 bases and J by 4 bases, with 13 bases between them. Using viral peptide pools, the ViraFEST assay grew out antigen-specific CD4+ T cells prior to sequencing. Scientists isolated CD4+ T cells after a roughly nine-day culture period ended. Either the mRNA-1273 or the BNT162b2 vaccine was given to participants as two doses. No vaccinee had earlier SARS-CoV-2 infection, and nucleocapsid antibodies were negative. IL-2 at 10 IU/ml and peptides at about 10 ug/ml were added to cultured PBMC, approximately 2.2 million per well. Half of the medium was exchanged for IL-2 medium on both days 3 and 7. The data belong to a study of vaccination effects on CD4 cells after COVID-19. General study findings and limits: Substantial clonal contraction characterized both infection- and vaccine-induced clones late after vaccination.

Clones were sequenced by immunoSEQ multiplex PCR, and TCRdb holds only the in-frame ones, with some missing. The sample carries about 33,000 clones, around 82% recorded once. The gene calls are TRBV6-5 and TRBJ2-6, with D perhaps TRBD1 (5 bases). Here the sequenced sample was CD4+ T cells from PBMCs cultured with HCoV-NL63 spike peptides, taken after COVID-19 vaccination. The clonotype originates from a human donor who received a COVID-19 vaccine. Some clones in this sample may be carry-over from other donors' samples. The CDR3, as DNA: TGTGCCAGCAGCAGGGCTTTGGGGGGGGCCAACGTCCTGACTTTC. It encodes CASSRALGGANVLTF.